The clone carrying this T cell receptor beta chain was detected many times. This entry is derived from a study of T cells in Graves' hyperthyroidism and ophthalmopathy. This CDR3 has 14 residues. Trimming stripped 4 bases from V and 2 bases from J, with 12 bases between. Looked up from germline, CDR1 is SGHTA and CDR2 is FQGNSA. Template material for amplifying TCR beta CDR3 regions consisted of RNA transcripts. HTBI primers were used for first-round RT-PCR of the TCR CDR3. TCRdb re-called the multiplex PCR reads with MiXCR, one entry per CDR3 protein. The table records around 250,000 distinct CDR3 sequences, 16% of them present only once. Diagnostic decisions used clinical symptoms, serum thyroxine and TRAb, thyroid ultrasound and orbital computed tomography.

The material sequenced was blood. The gene calls are TRBV7-2 and TRBJ2-7, with D maybe TRBD2 (6 bases). The sequence came from a woman under 30 with Graves' ophthalmopathy. The CDR3 DNA is TGTGCCAGCAGCTCGGGGACTGTAACCTACGAGCAGTACTTC. Translating it yields CASSSGTVTYEQYF.